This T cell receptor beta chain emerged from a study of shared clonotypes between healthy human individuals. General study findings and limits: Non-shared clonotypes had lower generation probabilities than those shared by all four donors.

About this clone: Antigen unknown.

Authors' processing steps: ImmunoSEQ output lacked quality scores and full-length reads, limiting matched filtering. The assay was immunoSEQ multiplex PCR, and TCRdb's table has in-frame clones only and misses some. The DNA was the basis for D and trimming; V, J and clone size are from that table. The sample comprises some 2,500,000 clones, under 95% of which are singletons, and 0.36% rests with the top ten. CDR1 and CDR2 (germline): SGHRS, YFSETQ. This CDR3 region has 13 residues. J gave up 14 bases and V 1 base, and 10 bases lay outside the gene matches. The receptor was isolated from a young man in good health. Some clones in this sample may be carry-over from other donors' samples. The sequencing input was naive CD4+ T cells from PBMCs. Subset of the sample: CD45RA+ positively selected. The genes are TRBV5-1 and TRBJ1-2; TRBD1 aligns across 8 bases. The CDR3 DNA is TGCGCCAGCAGCTTGAGGGGACAGGCCACCCGGACCTTC. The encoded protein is CASSLRGQATRTF.